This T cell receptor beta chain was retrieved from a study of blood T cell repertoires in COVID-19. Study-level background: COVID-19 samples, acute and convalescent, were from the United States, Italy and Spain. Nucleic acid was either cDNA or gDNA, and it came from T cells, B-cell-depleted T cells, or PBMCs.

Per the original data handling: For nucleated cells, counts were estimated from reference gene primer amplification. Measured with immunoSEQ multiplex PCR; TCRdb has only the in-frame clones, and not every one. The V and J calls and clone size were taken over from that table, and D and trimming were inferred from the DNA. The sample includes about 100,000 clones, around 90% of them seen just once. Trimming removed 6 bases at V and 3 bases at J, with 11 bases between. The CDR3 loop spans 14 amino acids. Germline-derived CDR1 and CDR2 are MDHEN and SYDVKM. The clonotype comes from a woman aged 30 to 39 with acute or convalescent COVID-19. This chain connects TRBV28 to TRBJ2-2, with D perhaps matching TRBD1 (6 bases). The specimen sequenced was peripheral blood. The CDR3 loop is CASRKTGYTGELFF. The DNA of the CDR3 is TGTGCCAGCAGAAAGACAGGTTACACCGGGGAGCTGTTTTTT.